This T cell receptor (beta chain) was sequenced for a study of graft-versus-host responses after intestinal transplantation. Study context: Multivisceral, liver-intestinal, or isolated intestinal transplants were performed in recipients. Every one of the recipients received anti-thymocyte globulin induction and afterwards took tacrolimus and steroids for 3 to 4 years.

V was pared by 5 bases and J by 2 bases, with 5 bases of the junction left unmatched. Germline CDR1 and CDR2: MNHNS and SASEGT. The length of the CDR3 is 15 residues. Measured with immunoSEQ multiplex PCR; TCRdb has only the in-frame clones, and not every one. The table has approximately 58,000 clones, 90% to 95% seen once. In the case of this clone: Its cognate antigen is unknown.

Whole-study findings and limits: Patients with graft-donor T cell macrochimerism had high graft-versus-host to host-versus-graft clonal ratios in allografts. Researchers found GvH clones in recipient marrow, and some showed up first in ileum or blood.

The specimen comprised PBMCs, sampled around 120 days after intestinal transplantation. This chain connects TRBV6-1 to TRBJ2-3; 9 bases map to TRBD2. The source of this sequence is a human patient who received an intestinal transplant, so some T cells may come from the graft donor. CDR3 region: CASSISSGATDTQYF. As DNA, the CDR3 is TGTGCCAGCAGTATTTCTAGCGGGGCCACAGATACGCAGTATTTT.